Listed below are T cell receptor beta chains from one sample, sequenced in a study of blood T cell repertoires in COVID-19. Generated by immunoSEQ multiplex PCR, the TCRdb table keeps only in-frame clones and is missing some. This sample yields over 200,000 clones, of which approximately 88% are seen a single time; 6.5% belongs to the top ten. Input material: peripheral blood. The origin of the receptors is a man between 60 and 70 years old who had recovered from COVID-19. Each CDR3 is given with its conserved first and last residue. The D gene is left open where the match is weak. The size entry is marked missing in some rows and otherwise reads once, few, many or a size class.

TRBV25-1	16	TRBD1	TRBJ2-1	once	CASSGGGQGLKNEQFF	TGTGCCAGCAGTGGGGGGGGACAGGGGTTGAAGAATGAGCAGTTCTTC
TRBV24-1	13	NA	TRBJ2-2	NA	CATSGRVGGELFF	TGTGCCACCAGTGGCAGGGTTGGCGGGGAGCTGTTTTTT
TRBV25-1	14	TRBD1	TRBJ1-3	NA	CASRPGQGRNTIYF	TGTGCCAGCAGACCGGGACAGGGAAGAAACACCATATATTTT
TRBV7-9	12	NA	TRBJ2-1	NA	CASSLVDGEQFF	TGTGCCAGCAGCCTCGTCGACGGGGAGCAGTTCTTC
TRBV6-5	16	NA	TRBJ1-4	NA	CASSYPRGGVNEKLFF	TGTGCCAGCAGTTATCCCCGGGGGGGCGTCAATGAAAAACTGTTTTTT
TRBV9	14	NA	TRBJ2-7	NA	CASSVAGGPYEQYF	TGTGCCAGCAGCGTAGCCGGGGGGCCCTACGAGCAGTACTTC
TRBV24-1	14	NA	TRBJ2-7	NA	CATTKHQGTGEQYF	TGTGCCACCACAAAACACCAGGGGACGGGAGAGCAGTACTTC
TRBV7-2	14	NA	TRBJ1-2	NA	CASSLDRAGYGYTF	TGTGCCAGCAGCTTAGACAGGGCAGGCTATGGCTACACCTTC
TRBV19	15	NA	TRBJ1-1	NA	CASSIKEWSSTEAFF	TGTGCCAGTAGTATTAAGGAGTGGTCCAGCACTGAAGCTTTCTTT
TRBV5-6	17	TRBD2	TRBJ2-3	NA	CASSSALAGGTTDTQYF	TGTGCCAGCAGCTCCGCACTAGCGGGGGGGACCACAGATACGCAGTATTTT
TRBV5-1	16	TRBD1	TRBJ1-2	NA	CASSYVQGIANYGYTF	TGCGCCAGCAGCTACGTACAGGGGATTGCTAACTATGGCTACACCTTC
TRBV9	16	TRBD2	TRBJ2-3	NA	CASSVVGGRRTDTQYF	TGTGCCAGCAGCGTAGTGGGCGGGAGAAGGACAGATACGCAGTATTTT
TRBV7-2	14	TRBD2	TRBJ2-5	NA	CASRSPGGGETQYF	TGTGCCAGCAGGAGTCCCGGGGGGGGAGAGACCCAGTACTTC
TRBV7-8	12	NA	TRBJ1-2	NA	CASSPGSPGYTF	TGTGCCAGCAGCCCCGGGAGTCCTGGCTACACCTTC
TRBV6-5	15	NA	TRBJ1-6	NA	CASSYESGYNSPLHF	TGTGCCAGCAGTTACGAGTCGGGATATAATTCACCCCTCCACTTT
TRBV29-1	13	TRBD1	TRBJ1-2	NA	CSDLRDSQYGYTF	TGCAGCGACCTCCGGGACAGCCAGTATGGCTACACCTTC
TRBV2	16	NA	TRBJ2-4	NA	CASSPPRGVRGNIQYF	TGTGCCAGCAGCCCCCCCAGGGGGGTTAGGGGGAACATTCAGTACTTC
TRBV5-1	15	TRBD2	TRBJ2-1	NA	CASIPLAGGPSEQFF	TGCGCCAGCATCCCTCTAGCGGGGGGGCCCTCTGAGCAGTTCTTC
TRBV11-3	15	TRBD2	TRBJ2-2	NA	CASSPGGARTGELFF	TGTGCCAGCAGCCCCGGGGGGGCGCGGACCGGGGAGCTGTTTTTT
TRBV5-4	16	TRBD2	TRBJ2-7	NA	CASSLLAGSFSYEQYF	TGTGCCAGCAGCTTACTAGCGGGGTCCTTCTCCTACGAGCAGTACTTC
TRBV10-3	13	NA	TRBJ1-2	NA	CAISESQGIGYTF	TGTGCCATCAGTGAGAGTCAGGGGATTGGCTACACCTTC
TRBV5-1	17	TRBD2	TRBJ2-6	NA	CASALGEGRAGANVLTF	TGCGCCAGCGCCCTGGGGGAGGGCCGCGCTGGGGCCAACGTCCTGACTTTC
TRBV10-3	12	TRBD1	TRBJ1-2	NA	CAIAGQLYGYTF	TGTGCCATCGCGGGACAGCTATATGGCTACACCTTC
TRBV6-5	13	TRBD1	TRBJ1-2	NA	CASSRDRVYGYTF	TGTGCCAGCAGCCGGGACAGGGTCTATGGCTACACCTTC
TRBV5-1	14	TRBD1	TRBJ2-7	NA	CASSLSGGVYEQYF	TGCGCCAGCAGCTTGTCAGGGGGCGTCTACGAGCAGTACTTC
TRBV9	13	NA	TRBJ2-1	NA	CASSVYRENEQFF	TGTGCCAGCAGCGTATATAGGGAGAATGAGCAGTTCTTC
TRBV7-2	13	NA	TRBJ2-7	NA	CASSAEIRGEQYF	TGTGCCAGCAGCGCGGAGATAAGAGGCGAGCAGTACTTC
TRBV10-3	14	NA	TRBJ2-6	few	CATRLSSGANVLTF	TGTGCCACCCGTCTTAGCTCTGGGGCCAACGTCCTGACTTTC
TRBV7-2	15	NA	TRBJ2-7	NA	CASSLAGSVTYEQYF	TGTGCCAGCAGCTTAGCCGGCAGCGTAACCTACGAGCAGTACTTC
TRBV5-1	16	TRBD2	TRBJ2-3	NA	CASSLRAGGPADTQYF	TGCGCCAGCAGCTTACGAGCGGGAGGGCCCGCAGATACGCAGTATTTT
TRBV28	13	NA	TRBJ1-3	NA	CASTWGRTNTIYF	TGTGCCAGCACCTGGGGGCGGACGAACACCATATATTTT
TRBV6-6	15	TRBD2	TRBJ2-3	NA	CASSYRTSSGDTQYF	TGTGCCAGCAGTTACCGGACTAGCTCAGGAGATACGCAGTATTTT
TRBV27	17	TRBD1	TRBJ1-3	NA	CASSSTQGQGSGNTIYF	TGTGCCAGCAGTTCTACCCAAGGACAGGGCTCTGGAAACACCATATATTTT
TRBV24-1	16	NA	TRBJ2-5	once	CATSDLSPLGLETQYF	TGTGCCACCAGTGATTTATCCCCCCTCGGGTTAGAGACCCAGTACTTC
TRBV14	15	NA	TRBJ1-4	NA	CASSQFVGTNEKLFF	TGTGCCAGCAGCCAATTCGTGGGCACTAATGAAAAACTGTTTTTT
TRBV9	12	NA	TRBJ1-5	NA	CASSGGGQPQHF	TGTGCCAGCAGCGGGGGGGGACAGCCCCAGCATTTT
TRBV3-1/TRBV3-2	19	NA	TRBJ1-3	NA	CASSPRGRGSITSGNTIYF	TGTGCCAGCAGCCCCAGGGGCCGGGGCTCTATCACCTCTGGAAACACCATATATTTT
TRBV6-5	14	TRBD2	TRBJ2-7	NA	CASGALAGSYEQYF	TGTGCCAGCGGGGCGCTAGCGGGCTCCTACGAGCAGTACTTC
TRBV7-6	15	TRBD1	TRBJ2-7	NA	CASSSGTGATYEQYF	TGTGCCAGCAGCTCCGGGACAGGGGCCACCTACGAGCAGTACTTC
TRBV7-6	15	TRBD1	TRBJ2-5	NA	CASSLMGQHQETQYF	TGTGCCAGCAGCTTAATGGGACAGCACCAAGAGACCCAGTACTTC
TRBV6-2/TRBV6-3	12	NA	TRBJ2-1	NA	CASSYPGFEQFF	TGTGCCAGCAGTTACCCAGGGTTTGAGCAGTTCTTC
TRBV27	18	TRBD1	TRBJ1-2	NA	CASRPYLGQVRESYGYTF	TGTGCCAGCAGACCTTACCTGGGACAGGTTAGAGAGTCCTATGGCTACACCTTC
TRBV15	18	TRBD2	TRBJ2-3	once	CATSRAKTSGWGTDTQYF	TGTGCCACCAGCAGAGCCAAGACTAGCGGATGGGGCACAGATACGCAGTATTTT
TRBV6-2/TRBV6-3	15	NA	TRBJ2-7	NA	CASSYGFWGRREQYF	TGTGCCAGCAGTTACGGGTTTTGGGGGAGGAGAGAGCAGTACTTC
TRBV10-3	16	TRBD1	TRBJ1-1	NA	CASLPGQGSMNTEAFF	TGTGCCTCTCTTCCGGGACAGGGGAGTATGAACACTGAAGCTTTCTTT
TRBV19	14	NA	TRBJ1-3	NA	CASSPEGSGNTIYF	TGTGCCAGTAGCCCCGAGGGATCCGGAAACACCATATATTTT
TRBV10-3	12	NA	TRBJ2-4	NA	CATAFQGNIQYF	TGTGCCACCGCTTTTCAGGGGAACATTCAGTACTTC
TRBV2	13	TRBD1	TRBJ2-7	NA	CASRRQGAGEQYF	TGTGCCAGCAGAAGACAGGGGGCAGGGGAGCAGTACTTC
TRBV6-5	14	NA	TRBJ1-1	NA	CASSYDGGSTEAFF	TGTGCCAGCAGTTATGATGGGGGGTCCACTGAAGCTTTCTTT
TRBV27	13	NA	TRBJ2-3	NA	CASSLWDKDTQYF	TGTGCCAGCAGTTTATGGGACAAAGATACGCAGTATTTT
TRBV30	14	NA	TRBJ1-4	NA	CAWSTQGFSEKLFF	TGTGCCTGGAGTACCCAGGGTTTTAGTGAAAAACTGTTTTTT
TRBV5-4	15	TRBD1	TRBJ1-1	NA	CASSLRTGTNTEAFF	TGTGCCAGCAGCCTCAGGACAGGGACGAACACTGAAGCTTTCTTT
TRBV9	18	TRBD2	TRBJ2-3	NA	CASSPNRASGTSTDTQYF	TGTGCCAGCAGTCCTAATCGGGCTAGCGGGACCAGCACAGATACGCAGTATTTT
TRBV6-5	13	TRBD2	TRBJ2-1	NA	CATGTSGANEQFF	TGTGCCACCGGGACTAGCGGGGCAAATGAGCAGTTCTTC
TRBV24-1	16	TRBD1	TRBJ2-2	few	CATSDAGTGRAGELFF	TGTGCCACCAGTGATGCCGGGACAGGGAGGGCCGGGGAGCTGTTTTTT
TRBV11-3	13	NA	TRBJ1-1	few	CASSFSQGTEAFF	TGTGCCAGCAGCTTCTCCCAGGGGACTGAAGCTTTCTTT
TRBV7-2	15	NA	TRBJ1-5	NA	CASSFSGTTNQPQHF	TGTGCCAGCAGCTTTAGTGGGACAACAAATCAGCCCCAGCATTTT
TRBV28	15	TRBD2	TRBJ2-7	NA	CASRLTSGTSYEQYF	TGTGCCAGCAGACTTACTAGCGGGACGTCCTACGAGCAGTACTTC
TRBV6-5	15	NA	TRBJ2-5	NA	CASSYSLGRAETQYF	TGTGCCAGCAGTTACTCCCTGGGCAGGGCAGAGACCCAGTACTTC
TRBV30	13	NA	TRBJ2-3	NA	CAWSVRRADTQYF	TGTGCCTGGAGTGTAAGGAGGGCAGATACGCAGTATTTT